The TCR beta chain described here comes from a study of cytomegalovirus exposure and HLA in healthy donors. Study details: Some 200 million T cells yielded 100 million to 130 million unique TCR beta sequences, as an earlier analysis found.

Study outcomes and limitations: Equally common other TCR beta chains were less clonally expanded than HLA-associated ones, a later analysis found. Data from an earlier analysis indicated that most TCR beta V segments were productive either about 90% or about 30% of the time. Later findings reportedly placed an Asian-associated ancestry cluster below the approximately 620-donor mean for N-insertions.

This clone was seen a handful of times. Its matching antigen is unknown. In germline, CDR1 is ENHRY, CDR2 SYGVKD. With V trimmed by 6 bases and J by 3 bases, 7 bases remained unmatched. The CDR3 covers 14 residues. The study ran its PCR with 60 Vbeta and 13 Jbeta primers. TCRdb's table, derived via immunoSEQ multiplex PCR, lists solely in-frame clones and lacks some. The sample shows under 120,000 clones, about 68% of them seen only once. The receptor was isolated from a man aged 30 to 45 in good health and CMV-seropositive. The genes are TRBV10-3 and TRBJ2-5; 7 bases map to TRBD2. Source material: PBMCs. The CDR3: CAIRSGDGEETQYF. The DNA of the CDR3 is TGTGCCATCAGAAGCGGGGATGGTGAAGAGACCCAGTACTTC.